The present T cell receptor (beta chain) was sequenced within a study of Graves' ophthalmopathy and Graves' hyperthyroidism. At least ten counts were recorded for this clonotype. The sequenced template was RNA, covering the TCR beta CDR3 region. HTBI primers primed a first-round RT-PCR, and a second-round multiplex PCR followed. TCRdb independently ran MiXCR on the multiplex PCR reads; one entry per CDR3 protein. Found here are some 160,000 distinct CDR3 sequences, around 40% of them singletons; the top ten hold approximately 9%. Germline V gene data show CDR1 as SGDLS and CDR2 as YYNGEE. CDR3 length: 14 amino acids. V lost 3 bases to trimming and J lost 2 bases, with 8 bases between them.

This chain uses TRBV9 with TRBJ2-2; D not certain. The receptor was derived from a man between 25 and 39 years old with Graves' ophthalmopathy. Specimen: peripheral blood. This CDR3 reads CASSGLANTGELFF. DNA for the CDR3: TGTGCCAGCAGCGGGCTGGCAAACACCGGGGAGCTGTTTTTT.